This T cell receptor (beta chain) was profiled in a study of CD8+CD57+ T cells in acquired aplastic anemia. Study-level findings and limits: Patients did not significantly differ from controls in CD8+ Simpson's diversity. There were 25 to 30 CD8+ CDR3 sequences that occurred in both patients and controls.

Patients who underwent sequencing had shown CD8+CD57+ cell expansion by flow cytometry. Patient blood was sampled before any therapy had been received. The sample holds many counts of this clonotype. Its antigen is currently unknown. The CDR3 runs to 12 residues. CDR1 is DFQATT and CDR2 is SNEGSKA in the germline V gene (reference sequence). V lost 6 bases and J 0 bases, leaving 8 bases between the germline ends. Genomic DNA was employed as the template in profiling TCR beta VDJ and CDR3. A single record per CDR3 protein comes from TCRdb applying MiXCR to the reads. The profile shows some 200,000 distinct CDR3 sequences, roughly half of them singletons.

The sample was sorted CD4+, CD8+, or CD8+CD57+ T cells (not recorded which) from PBMCs. The chain joins TRBV20-1 to TRBJ2-5; D ambiguous. This clonotype originated in a human donor with aplastic anemia. CDR3 sequence reads: CSAQDHQETQYF. The DNA for the CDR3 is TGCAGTGCCCAGGACCACCAAGAGACCCAGTACTTC.